The entry that follows covers one T cell receptor beta chain sequence. The trim removed 6 bases at V and 4 bases at J, leaving 2 bases unmatched. Germline V gene data show CDR1 as MNHEY and CDR2 as SVGAGI. The length of the CDR3 is 13 residues. Generated by immunoSEQ multiplex PCR, the TCRdb table keeps only in-frame clones and is missing some. The repertoire holds 15,000 to 20,000 clones, over 70% seen once, with 4.5% to 5.5% in the top ten. The data derive from a study of CD4+ T cells in melanoma. The sequence derives from a human donor with melanoma. V and J are TRBV6-5 and TRBJ1-2; 10 nucleotides match TRBD1. The sequenced sample consisted of cells from a culture (not recorded whether cultured in vitro). In nucleotides, the CDR3 is TGTGCCAGCAGCCGGACAGGGGGCTATGGCTACACCTTC. It is translated as CASSRTGGYGYTF.